In this sample, the clone carrying this T cell receptor beta chain turned up a few times. From germline, CDR1 is SGHDT and CDR2 YYEEEE. CDR3 length equals 16 residues. Trimming stripped 4 bases from V and 4 bases from J, with 17 bases between. This specimen comes from a study of CD4+ T cells in melanoma. The data were produced by immunoSEQ multiplex PCR, yet TCRdb's version contains in-frame clones alone and is incomplete. Of over 15,000 clones in the sample, about 85% were seen once. Sequenced material: cells from a culture (not recorded whether cultured in vitro). The chain links TRBV5-6 to TRBJ2-2; D is ambiguous. The TCR was taken from a human donor with melanoma. The CDR3 nucleotides read TGTGCCAGCAGCCTTGGGGTAATAGGGATCACCGGGGAGCTGTTTTTT. This gives the protein CASSLGVIGITGELFF. Using reference TRBV5-6 and TRBJ2-2 for the parts outside the CDR3, the full variable domain is DAGVTQSPTHLIKTRGQQVTLRCSPKSGHDTVSWYQQALGQGPQFIFQYYEEEERQRGNFPDRFSGHQFPNYSSELNVNALLLGDSALYLCASSLGVIGITGELFFGEGSRLTVL.